The clone carrying this T cell receptor beta chain came up once. Its specificity is not known. The CDR3 loop spans 18 amino acids. CDR1 and CDR2 (germline): LNHDA, SQIVND (reference sequence). V trimming: 6 bases; J trimming: 6 bases; junction bases outside the gene matches: 20. Sequenced by immunoSEQ multiplex PCR; TCRdb stores in-frame clones only, minus some. Of roughly 62,000 clones listed, 76% are singletons. This sample is drawn from a study of radiotherapy plus CTLA-4 blockade in lung cancer. The study's findings and limits: The study found tumor-derived TCR clones expanded in blood after radiotherapy plus ipilimumab.

Sequences were derived from peripheral blood, sampled from a patient treated with radiotherapy plus ipilimumab. This TCR came from a human donor with non-small cell lung cancer who had a complete response to radiotherapy plus ipilimumab. The chain joins TRBV19 to TRBJ2-1; TRBD1 matches 7 bases. The CDR3 nucleotides are TGTGCCAGTAGCCCTCAAGGAGTGGACAGGCCCTCGGGCAATGAGCAGTTCTTC. It encodes CASSPQGVDRPSGNEQFF.